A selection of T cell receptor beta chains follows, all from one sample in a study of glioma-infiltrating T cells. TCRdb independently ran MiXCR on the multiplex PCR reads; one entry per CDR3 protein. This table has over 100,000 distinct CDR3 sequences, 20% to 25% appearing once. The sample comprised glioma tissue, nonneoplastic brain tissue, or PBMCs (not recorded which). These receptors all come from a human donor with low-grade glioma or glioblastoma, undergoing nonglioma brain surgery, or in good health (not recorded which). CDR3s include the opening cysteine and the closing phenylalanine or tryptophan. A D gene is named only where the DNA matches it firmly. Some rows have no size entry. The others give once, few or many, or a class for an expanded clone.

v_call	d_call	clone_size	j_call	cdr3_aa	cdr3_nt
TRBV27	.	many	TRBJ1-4	CASSPRDTPLDEKLFF	TGTGCCAGCAGTCCTCGGGACACTCCTTTAGATGAAAAACTGTTTTTT
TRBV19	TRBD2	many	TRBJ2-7	CASSLGAGAAYEQYF	TGTGCCAGTAGTCTCGGAGCGGGAGCAGCCTACGAGCAGTACTTC
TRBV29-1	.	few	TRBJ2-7	CSVEGSRGLPSYEQYF	TGCAGCGTTGAAGGATCCAGGGGTCTTCCTTCCTACGAGCAGTACTTC
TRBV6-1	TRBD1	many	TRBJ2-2	CATAGRQGSSGELFF	TGTGCCACCGCCGGTCGACAGGGGTCGAGCGGGGAGCTGTTTTTT
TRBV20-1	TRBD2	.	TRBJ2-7	CSARGNSGTSRQYF	TGCAGTGCTAGGGGGAACAGCGGGACCTCGAGGCAGTACTTC
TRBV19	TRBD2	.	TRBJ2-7	CASKPAGVRYEQYF	TGTGCCAGTAAACCGGCGGGGGTCCGCTACGAGCAGTACTTC
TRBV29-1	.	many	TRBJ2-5	CSSGQGQETQYF	TGCAGCTCTGGGCAAGGTCAAGAGACCCAGTACTTC
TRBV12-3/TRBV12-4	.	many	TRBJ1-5	CASSLVGGDQPQHF	TGTGCCAGCAGTTTAGTGGGAGGGGATCAGCCCCAGCATTTT
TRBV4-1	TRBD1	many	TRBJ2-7	CASSSRGQGAYEQYF	TGCGCCAGCAGCTCACGGGGCCAGGGGGCTTACGAGCAGTACTTC
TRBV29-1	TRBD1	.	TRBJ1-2	CSAFRQGRINGYTF	TGCAGCGCGTTTAGACAGGGGAGGATCAATGGCTACACCTTC
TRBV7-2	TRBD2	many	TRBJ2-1	CASNLRLALSGNEQFF	TGTGCCAGCAACCTCCGACTAGCTCTATCGGGTAATGAGCAGTTCTTC
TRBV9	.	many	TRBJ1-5	CASSVGGREGNQPQHF	TGTGCCAGCAGCGTAGGGGGCAGGGAAGGGAATCAGCCCCAGCATTTT
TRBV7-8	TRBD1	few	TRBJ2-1	CASSFYAGTASQGQFF	TGTGCCAGCAGCTTTTACGCCGGGACAGCCTCACAAGGGCAGTTCTTC
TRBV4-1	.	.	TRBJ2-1	CASSQGRGPYKQFF	TGCGCCAGCAGCCAAGGACGGGGACCCTATAAGCAGTTCTTC
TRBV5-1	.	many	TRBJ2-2	CASSLDRTSTGELFF	TGCGCCAGCAGCCTCGACAGGACTTCGACCGGGGAGCTGTTTTTT
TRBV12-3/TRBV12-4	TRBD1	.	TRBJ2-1	CASTKTSGTGAYNEQFF	TGTGCCAGCACCAAGACTTCCGGGACAGGGGCCTACAATGAGCAGTTCTTC
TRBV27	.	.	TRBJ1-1	CASSLLGGAAFF	TGTGCCAGCAGTTTACTAGGGGGGGCTGCTTTCTTT
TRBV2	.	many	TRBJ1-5	CASSDRDGQPQHF	TGTGCCAGCAGTGATAGGGACGGTCAGCCCCAGCATTTT
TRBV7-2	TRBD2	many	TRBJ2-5	CASSLVIAGGSETQYF	TGTGCCAGCAGCTTAGTAATAGCGGGAGGGTCAGAGACCCAGTACTTC
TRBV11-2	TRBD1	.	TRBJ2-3	CASSFRGLATDTQYF	TGTGCCAGCAGCTTTAGGGGGCTCGCTACAGATACGCAGTATTTT
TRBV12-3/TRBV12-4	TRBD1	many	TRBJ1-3	CASSLDRGAGNTIYF	TGTGCCAGCAGTCTAGACAGGGGCGCTGGAAACACCATATATTTT
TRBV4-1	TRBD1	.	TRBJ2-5	CASSRQGRQETQYF	TGCGCCAGCAGCCGACAGGGGCGCCAAGAGACCCAGTACTTC
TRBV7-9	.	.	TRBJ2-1	CAAPDDEQFF	TGTGCCGCCCCTGACGATGAGCAGTTCTTC
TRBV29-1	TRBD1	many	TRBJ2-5	CSVRTGAETQYF	TGCAGCGTCCGGACAGGTGCGGAGACCCAGTACTTC
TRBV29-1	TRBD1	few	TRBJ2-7	CSVDLTGASYEQYF	TGCAGCGTTGATTTGACAGGGGCGTCTTACGAGCAGTACTTC
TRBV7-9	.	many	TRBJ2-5	CASSPKGPETQYF	TGTGCCAGCAGCCCCAAAGGGCCAGAGACCCAGTACTTC
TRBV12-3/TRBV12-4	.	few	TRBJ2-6	CASSFQLGSGANVLTF	TGTGCCAGCAGTTTCCAATTAGGGTCTGGGGCCAACGTCCTGACTTTC
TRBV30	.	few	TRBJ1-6	CAWSVVRTSSYNSPLHF	TGTGCCTGGAGTGTGGTCAGGACAAGCTCCTATAATTCACCCCTCCACTTT
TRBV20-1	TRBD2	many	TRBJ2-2	CSARTSDGGELFF	TGCAGTGCCCGGACTAGCGATGGCGGGGAGCTGTTTTTT
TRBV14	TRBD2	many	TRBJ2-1	CASSQFRTSGGDNEQFF	TGTGCCAGCAGCCAATTCCGGACTAGCGGGGGGGATAATGAGCAGTTCTTC
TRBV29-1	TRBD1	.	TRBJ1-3	CSVGPVTGGLDAGNTIYF	TGCAGCGTCGGACCTGTTACAGGGGGCCTCGATGCTGGAAACACCATATATTTT
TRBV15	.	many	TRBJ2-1	CATRGSPSYNEQFF	TGTGCCACCAGGGGATCCCCATCGTACAATGAGCAGTTCTTC
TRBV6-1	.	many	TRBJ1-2	CASTLGWGNYGYTF	TGTGCCAGCACCCTAGGGTGGGGGAACTATGGCTACACCTTC
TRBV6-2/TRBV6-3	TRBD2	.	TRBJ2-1	CASTRASGSSYEQFF	TGTGCCAGCACTCGAGCTAGCGGGAGTTCCTATGAGCAGTTCTTC
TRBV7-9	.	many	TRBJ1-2	CASSLIHYGYTF	TGTGCCAGCAGCTTAATTCACTATGGCTACACCTTC
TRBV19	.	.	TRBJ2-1	CASSGTRDEEFF	TGTGCCAGTTCTGGCACGAGGGACGAGGAGTTCTTC
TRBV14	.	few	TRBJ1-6	CASSRDTRNSPLHF	TGTGCCAGCAGCCGGGACACCCGGAATTCACCCCTCCACTTT
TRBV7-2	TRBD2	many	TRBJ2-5	CASSLNSGRVETQYF	TGTGCCAGCAGCTTAAACAGTGGGAGGGTAGAGACCCAGTACTTC
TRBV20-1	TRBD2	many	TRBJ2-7	CSARPGLAGYEQYF	TGCAGTGCTAGACCGGGACTAGCGGGTTACGAGCAGTACTTC
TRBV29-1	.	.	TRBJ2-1	CSVEAGSRYNEQFF	TGCAGCGTTGAAGCGGGGTCGCGCTACAATGAGCAGTTCTTC
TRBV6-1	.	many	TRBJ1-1	CASSPGWNTEAFF	TGTGCCAGCAGTCCCGGCTGGAACACTGAAGCTTTCTTT